The 7 T cell receptor beta chains reported below all come from one sample, sequenced in a study of T cell clonotyping in hematopoietic cell transplantation. Sequencing used immunoSEQ multiplex PCR; TCRdb keeps in-frame clones, though not all of them. The sample lists roughly 9,000 clones; around 85% were seen once. This material consisted of PBMCs, taken 180 days after allogeneic stem cell transplant. The origin of the receptors is a female patient aged 25-39 years who had an allogeneic stem cell transplant, so the T cells may come from the graft donor. Some clones in this sample may be carry-over from other donors' samples.

The V gene is TRBV4-3, the J gene TRBJ2-3, with TRBD2 identical over 8 bases. The germline gives CDR1 LGHNA, CDR2 YSLEER. Germline trimming cut 0 bases from V and 5 bases from J; bases unmatched to any gene: 10. The CDR3 contains 17 residues. The CDR3 DNA reads as TGCGCCAGCAGCCAAGATTCGGGGGGGGCCGGTGGAGATACGCAGTATTTT. This gives the protein CASSQDSGGAGGDTQYF.

CDR3 in DNA: TGTGCTAGTGGTTTGTTAGGGGCTTCTGGAAACACCATATATTTT. Protein product: CASGLLGASGNTIYF. V gene TRBV12-5 combines with J gene TRBJ1-3; D is perhaps TRBD1 (5 bases). The ends were cut back, 2 bases at V and 1 base at J, with 9 bases in the middle. This CDR3 comprises 15 residues. The germline V gene encodes CDR1 LGHNT and CDR2 FRNRAP.

This clone was observed a single time. This chain connects TRBV30 to TRBJ1-1; TRBD1 is a possible D gene (6 bases). The CDR3 spans 14 residues. From germline, CDR1 is GTSNPN and CDR2 SVGIG (reference sequence). V was pared by 6 bases and J by 1 base, with 15 bases between. The CDR3 protein is CACSPRGWNTEAFF. DNA of the CDR3: TGTGCCTGCTCGCCAAGGGGGTGGAACACTGAAGCTTTCTTT.

This chain links TRBV7-9 with TRBJ1-1; D is unresolved. Germline CDR1 and CDR2: SEHNR and FQNEAQ (reference sequence). The CDR3 is made up of 13 amino acids. V was clipped by 5 bases and J by 0 bases, with 7 bases between them. As DNA, the CDR3 is TGTGCCAGCAGCGTATCCCTGAACACTGAAGCTTTCTTT. Protein product: CASSVSLNTEAFF. The full variable domain, completed using reference TRBV7-9 and TRBJ1-1, is DTGVSQNPRHKITKRGQNVTFRCDPISEHNRLYWYRQTLGQGPEFLTYFQNEAQLEKSRLLSDRFSAERPKGSFSTLEIQRTEQGDSAMYLCASSVSLNTEAFFGQGTRLTVV.

The chain uses TRBV7-9 and TRBJ1-3; no clear D. Per the germline V gene, CDR1 is SEHNR and CDR2 is FQNEAQ (reference sequence). This CDR3 spans 14 amino acids. V was trimmed by 3 bases and J by 3 bases, leaving 9 bases between them. The CDR3 nucleotides are TGTGCCAGCAGCTTCGTAGTCTTTGGAAACACCATATATTTT. Its translation is CASSFVVFGNTIYF.

In this sample, this clone turned up a few times. Given a much more abundant clone one base away, this may be a read error. Within the sample, other DNA sequences also encode this same CDR3. The chain uses TRBV4-1 and TRBJ1-3; D unclear. The CDR3 runs 14 residues. V shed 1 base and J shed 0 bases, with 4 bases lying between them. Germline-derived CDR1 and CDR2 are MGHRA and YSYEKL. CDR3 amino acids: CASSQGDSGNTIYF. CDR3 nucleotide sequence: TGCGCCAGCAGCCAAGGTGACTCTGGAAACACCATATATTTT.

The chain couples TRBV7-8 to TRBJ1-3; D gene uncertain. The CDR3 is 13 residues long. V lost 6 bases and J lost 5, with 11 bases in between. Germline values: CDR1 SGHVS, CDR2 FQNEAQ. DNA for the CDR3: TGTGCCAGCAGTGGCCCCCTCCGAAACACCATATATTTT. This encodes CASSGPLRNTIYF. Using reference TRBV7-8 and TRBJ1-3 for the parts outside the CDR3, the full variable domain is GAGVSQSPRYKVAKRGQDVALRCDPISGHVSLFWYQQALGQGPEFLTYFQNEAQLDKSGLPSDRFFAERPEGSVSTLKIQRTQQEDSAVYLCASSGPLRNTIYFGEGSWLTVV.